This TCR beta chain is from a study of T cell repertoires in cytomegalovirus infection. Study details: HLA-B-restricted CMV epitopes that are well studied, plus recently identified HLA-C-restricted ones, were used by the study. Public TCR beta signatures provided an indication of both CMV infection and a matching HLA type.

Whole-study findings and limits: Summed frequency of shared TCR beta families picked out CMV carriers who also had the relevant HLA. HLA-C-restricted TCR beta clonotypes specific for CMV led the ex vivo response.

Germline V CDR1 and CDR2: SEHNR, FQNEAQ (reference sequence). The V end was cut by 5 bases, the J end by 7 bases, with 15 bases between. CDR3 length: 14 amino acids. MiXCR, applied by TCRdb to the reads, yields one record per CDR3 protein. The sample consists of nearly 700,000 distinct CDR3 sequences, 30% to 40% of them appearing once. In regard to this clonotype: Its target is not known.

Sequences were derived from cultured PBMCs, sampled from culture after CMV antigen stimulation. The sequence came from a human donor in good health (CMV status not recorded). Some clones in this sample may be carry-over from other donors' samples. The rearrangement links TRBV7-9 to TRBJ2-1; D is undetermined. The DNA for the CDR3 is TGTGCCAGCAGCCCAGAACCTGGAGTTAATGAGCAGTTCTTC. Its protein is CASSPEPGVNEQFF.